Below are 12 T cell receptor beta chains sequenced from a single sample in a study of patients and donors after allogeneic stem cell transplantation. TCRdb re-derived calls from the RT-PCR reads in MiXCR, one entry per CDR3 protein. This sample yields 900,000 to 1,000,000 distinct CDR3 sequences, of which under 20% are seen a single time; 5% to 6.5% belongs to the top ten. The sequenced material came from blood, either unsorted or a sorted T cell fraction (not recorded which). The receptors come from a human donor who was either an allogeneic HSCT recipient or a stem cell or donor lymphocyte infusion donor (not recorded which). It is not recorded whose cells these are; they may come from a transplant donor.

This chain connects TRBV27 to TRBJ2-7; 7 nucleotides agree with TRBD1. The CDR3 loop spans 15 amino acids. V was clipped by 0 bases and J by 0 bases; unmatched bases: 2. Germline CDR1 reads MNHEY; CDR2 reads SMNVEV (reference sequence). CDR3 bases: TGTGCCAGCAGTTTATCCCGGGACAGCTCCTACGAGCAGTACTTC. Its translation: CASSLSRDSSYEQYF.

This clonotype has a handful of counts. The V call is TRBV6-5, the J call TRBJ2-1; D not resolved. Germline CDR1 and CDR2: MNHEY and SVGAGI. With 0 bases removed from V and 7 bases from J, the gap between germline ends came to 25 bases. The CDR3 contains 19 residues. CDR3 residues: CASSYSRPGSRVGNNEQFF. For the CDR3, the DNA is TGTGCCAGCAGTTACTCGAGGCCAGGCTCGAGAGTCGGTAATAATGAGCAGTTCTTC.

This chain connects TRBV11-2 to TRBJ2-7; D might be TRBD1 or TRBD2, each matching 8 bases. Germline CDR1 and CDR2: SGHAT and FQNNGV. CDR3 length equals 17 residues. V lost 5 bases and J lost 5, with 25 bases in between. CDR3 DNA: TGTGCCAGCAGCCGGGGGGGGGGATGGACAGGGAAAAACGAGCAGTACTTC. This gives the protein CASSRGGGWTGKNEQYF.

The chain combines TRBV5-1 with TRBJ1-2, with 8 bases fitting TRBD1. Germline lookup yields CDR1 SGHRS and CDR2 YFSETQ. The CDR3 is 13 residues long. V lost 4 bases and J lost 6; bases outside the gene matches: 5. The CDR3 sequence: CASSGDRGNGYTF. In DNA form, the CDR3 reads TGCGCCAGCAGCGGTGACAGGGGTAATGGCTACACCTTC.

This clonotype has only a few counts. The chain links TRBV6-1 to TRBJ2-5; D is unresolved. CDR1 is MNHNS and CDR2 is SASEGT in the germline V gene. The CDR3 covers 15 residues. Trimming removed 2 bases at V and 0 bases at J, with 10 bases between. The CDR3, as DNA: TGTGCCAGCAGTGAACGTAGAGCATACCAAGAGACCCAGTACTTC. Encoded protein: CASSERRAYQETQYF.

The chain links TRBV20-1 to TRBJ1-1, with TRBD1 as a possible D gene (5 bases). CDR1 is DFQATT and CDR2 is SNEGSKA in the germline V gene (reference sequence). This CDR3 contains 15 residues. Trimming removed 0 bases at V and 3 bases at J, with 14 bases between. The CDR3 nucleotides are TGCAGTGCTAGAGACGGGACCAAAGGGGACACTGAAGCTTTCTTT. Residues: CSARDGTKGDTEAFF.

The CDR3 protein is CASSQETIVEGSPLHF. The CDR3, as DNA: TGCGCCAGCAGCCAAGAAACAATCGTTGAGGGGTCACCCCTCCACTTT. The chain has TRBV4-3 and TRBJ1-6, with D possibly being TRBD1 (5 bases). The CDR3 is 16 residues long. Germline CDR1 and CDR2: LGHNA and YSLEER. The V end lost 0 bases, the J end lost 10 bases, and 16 bases lay between the germline ends.

The V call is TRBV7-8, the J call TRBJ2-1; 8 bases align to TRBD2. This CDR3 spans 15 amino acids. The V segment lost 5 bases and the J segment 11 bases; nucleotides outside the gene matches: 14. Per the germline V gene, CDR1 is SGHVS and CDR2 is FQNEAQ. The CDR3 here is CASSQDGTRSLKQFF. The CDR3 DNA follows: TGTGCCAGCAGCCAGGACGGGACTAGGTCTTTGAAGCAGTTCTTC.

This clonotype was recorded many times. The chain joins TRBV10-3 to TRBJ1-6, with 8 bases identical to TRBD1. After removal of 8 bases from V and 0 bases from J, the junction contained 6 bases not matched to a gene. This CDR3 spans 16 amino acids. Germline CDR1 is ENHRY and CDR2 is SYGVKD. In nucleotides, the CDR3 is TGTGCCATCGCGGACAGGGCCAGCTCCTATAATTCACCCCTCCACTTT. Translated: CAIADRASSYNSPLHF.

A word on this clonotype: A read error may account for a junction end that differs from germline. The chain is built from TRBV20-1 and TRBJ1-1, with unresolved D. The CDR3 covers 9 residues. Germline V lookup: CDR1 DFQATT, CDR2 SNEGSKA (reference sequence). Here the CDR3 reads CSARDRSLF. The CDR3 nucleotides read TGCAGTGCTAGAGATCGTAGTTTATTT.

The sample holds a few counts of this clonotype. The V gene is TRBV4-2, the J gene TRBJ2-6, with D unresolved. Germline V lookup: CDR1 LGHNA, CDR2 YNFKEQ. This CDR3 region has 16 residues. Trimming removed 1 base from V and 2 bases from J, with 9 bases in between. The CDR3 is CASSQVEPPGANVLTF. The CDR3 DNA follows: TGTGCCAGCAGCCAAGTAGAACCCCCTGGGGCCAACGTCCTGACTTTC.

This clonotype was recorded at least ten times. The chain has TRBV12-3 or TRBV12-4 and TRBJ1-3; D remains unclear. V was trimmed by 2 bases and J by 1 base, leaving 9 bases between them. CDR3 length: 15 residues. The CDR3 bases are TGTGCCAGCAGTTTACGGGTTCTTTCTGGAAACACCATATATTTT. Translation: CASSLRVLSGNTIYF.